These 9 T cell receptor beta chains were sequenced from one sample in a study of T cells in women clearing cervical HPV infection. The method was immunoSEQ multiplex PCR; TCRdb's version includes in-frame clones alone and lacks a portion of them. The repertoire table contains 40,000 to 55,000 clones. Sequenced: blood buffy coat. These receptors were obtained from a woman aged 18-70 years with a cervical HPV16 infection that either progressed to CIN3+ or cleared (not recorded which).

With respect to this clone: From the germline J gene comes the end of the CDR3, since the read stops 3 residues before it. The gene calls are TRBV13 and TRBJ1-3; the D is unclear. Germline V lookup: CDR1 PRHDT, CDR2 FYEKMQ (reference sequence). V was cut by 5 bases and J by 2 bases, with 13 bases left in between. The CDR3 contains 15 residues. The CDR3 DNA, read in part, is TGTGCCAGCAGCCCCCCCCAGAGGCCTGGAAACACC. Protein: CASSPPQRPGNT. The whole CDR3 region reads CASSPPQRPGNTIYF.

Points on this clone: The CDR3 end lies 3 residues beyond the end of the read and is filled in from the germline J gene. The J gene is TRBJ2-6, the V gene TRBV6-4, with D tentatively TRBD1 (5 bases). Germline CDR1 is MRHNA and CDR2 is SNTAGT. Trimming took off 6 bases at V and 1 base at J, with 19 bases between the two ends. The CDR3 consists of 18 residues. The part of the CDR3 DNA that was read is TGTGCCAGCAGGGACGTGGACAACCTACTTTCTGGGGCCAACGTC. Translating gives CASRDVDNLLSGANV. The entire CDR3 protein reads CASRDVDNLLSGANVLTF.

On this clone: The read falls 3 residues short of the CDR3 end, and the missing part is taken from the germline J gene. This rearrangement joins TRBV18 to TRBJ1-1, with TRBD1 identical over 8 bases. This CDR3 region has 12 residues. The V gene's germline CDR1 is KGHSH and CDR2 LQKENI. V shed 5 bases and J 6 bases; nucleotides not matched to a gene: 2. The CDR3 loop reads CASSAQGAEAFF. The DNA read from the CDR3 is TGTGCCAGCTCAGCACAGGGGGCTGAA.

This CDR3 is CSASLAPGQGNEQYF. The CDR3 DNA, read in part, is TGCAGTGCTAGCCTAGCCCCGGGACAGGGAAACGAG. This rearrangement joins TRBV20-1 to TRBJ2-7, with TRBD1 matching over 9 bases. Read coverage stops 3 residues before the CDR3 terminus; the germline J gene supplies the remainder. V shed 3 bases, J shed 5 bases, and the junction held 11 bases outside the gene matches. Germline-derived CDR1 and CDR2 are DFQATT and SNEGSKA (reference sequence). The CDR3 covers 15 residues.

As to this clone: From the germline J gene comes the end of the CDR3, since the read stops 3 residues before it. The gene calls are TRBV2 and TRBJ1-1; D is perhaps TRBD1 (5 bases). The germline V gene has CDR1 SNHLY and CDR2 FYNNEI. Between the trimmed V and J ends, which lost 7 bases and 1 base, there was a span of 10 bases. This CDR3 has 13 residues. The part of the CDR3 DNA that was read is TGTGCCAGCATTTTTCAGGGGAACACTGAA. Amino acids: CASIFQGNTE. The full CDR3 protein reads CASIFQGNTEAFF. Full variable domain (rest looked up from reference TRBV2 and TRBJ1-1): EPEVTQTPSHQVTQMGQEVILRCVPISNHLYFYWYRQILGQKVEFLVSFYNNEISEKSEIFDDQFSVERPDGSNFTLKIRSTKLEDSAMYFCASIFQGNTEAFFGQGTRLTVV.

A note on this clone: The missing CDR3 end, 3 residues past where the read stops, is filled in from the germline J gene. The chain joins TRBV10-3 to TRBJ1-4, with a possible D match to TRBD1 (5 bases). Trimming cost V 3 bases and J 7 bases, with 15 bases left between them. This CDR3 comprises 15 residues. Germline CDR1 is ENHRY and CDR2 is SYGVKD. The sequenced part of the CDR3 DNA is TGTGCCATCAGTGACGCCGACAGACTCCTTGAAAAA. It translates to CAISDADRLLEK. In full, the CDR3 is CAISDADRLLEKLFF.

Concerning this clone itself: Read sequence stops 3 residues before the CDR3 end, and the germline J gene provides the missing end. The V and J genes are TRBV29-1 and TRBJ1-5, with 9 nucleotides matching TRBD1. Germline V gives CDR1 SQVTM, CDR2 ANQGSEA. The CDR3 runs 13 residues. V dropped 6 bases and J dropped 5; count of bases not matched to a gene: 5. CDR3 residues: CSVGGTGYQPQHF. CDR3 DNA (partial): TGCAGCGTGGGGGGGACAGGGTATCAGCCC. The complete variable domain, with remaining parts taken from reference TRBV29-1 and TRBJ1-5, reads SAVISQKPSRDICQRGTSLTIQCQVDSQVTMMFWYRQQPGQSLTLIATANQGSEATYESGFVIDKFPISRPNLTFSTLTVSNMSPEDSSIYLCSVGGTGYQPQHFGDGTRLSIL.

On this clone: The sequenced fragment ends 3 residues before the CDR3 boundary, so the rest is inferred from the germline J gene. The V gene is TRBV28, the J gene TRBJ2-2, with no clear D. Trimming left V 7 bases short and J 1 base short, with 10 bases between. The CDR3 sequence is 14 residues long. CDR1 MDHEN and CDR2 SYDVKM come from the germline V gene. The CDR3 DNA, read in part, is TGTGCCAGCATCTCTACAGAGAACACCGGGGAG. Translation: CASISTENTGE. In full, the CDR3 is CASISTENTGELFF.

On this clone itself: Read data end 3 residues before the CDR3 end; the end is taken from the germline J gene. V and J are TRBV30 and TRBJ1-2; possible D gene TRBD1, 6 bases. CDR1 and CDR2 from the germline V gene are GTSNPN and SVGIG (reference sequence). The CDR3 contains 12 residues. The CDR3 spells CAWSEQGYDYTF. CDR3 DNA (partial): TGTGCCTGGAGTGAACAGGGTTACGAC. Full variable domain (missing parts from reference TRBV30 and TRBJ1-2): SQTIHQWPATLVQPVGSPLSLECTVEGTSNPNLYWYRQAAGRGLQLLFYSVGIGQISSEVPQNLSASRPQDRQFILSSKKLLLSDSGFYLCAWSEQGYDYTFGSGTRLTVV.